The present T cell receptor beta chain was sequenced within a study of blood T cell repertoires in COVID-19. In the source study's methods: It was from reference gene primer amplification that nucleated cell counts were estimated. Only in-frame clones appear in the TCRdb table, and some are missing; sequencing was by immunoSEQ multiplex PCR. V and J calls and clone size are those listed in that table; D and trimming were worked out from the DNA. The sample records some 300,000 clones, approximately 86% being singletons. Trimming removed 2 bases from V and 8 bases from J, with 13 bases in between. Per germline, CDR1 MGHDK and CDR2 SYGVNS. The CDR3 runs 15 residues. Across 20 to 25 US areas, participants ranged in age from 18 to 89 years. Participants' reported clinical history set cohort assignment.

The TCR sequence derives from a woman aged 30 to 39 who had recovered from COVID-19. The sequenced sample was PBMCs or T cells enriched from blood (not recorded which). This sequence joins TRBV25-1 and TRBJ1-6; no firm D call. The CDR3 is CASSETARVYSPLHF. The CDR3, as DNA: TGTGCCAGCAGTGAAACGGCGAGGGTATATTCACCCCTCCACTTT.